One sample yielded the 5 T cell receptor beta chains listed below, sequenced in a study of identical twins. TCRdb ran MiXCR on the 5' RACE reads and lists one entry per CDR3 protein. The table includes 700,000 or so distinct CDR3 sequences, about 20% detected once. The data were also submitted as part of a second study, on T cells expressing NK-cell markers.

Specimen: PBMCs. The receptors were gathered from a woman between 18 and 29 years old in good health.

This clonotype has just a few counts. Written as DNA, the CDR3 is TGCGCCAGCAGCCGTCTCTTGAAAGAAGAGACCCAGTACTTC. Its translation: CASSRLLKEETQYF. V and J are TRBV5-1 and TRBJ2-5; the D is unclear. V lost 4 bases to trimming and J lost 3 bases, with 13 bases between them. CDR3 length: 14 residues. Germline CDR1 and CDR2: SGHRS and YFSETQ.

CDR3 region: CSALSGSGSYEQYF. CDR3 coding DNA: TGCAGTGCCCTCTCGGGTAGCGGCTCCTACGAGCAGTACTTC. The genes are TRBV20-1 and TRBJ2-7, with D maybe TRBD2 (6 bases). The length of the CDR3 is 14 residues. Trimming took 6 bases from V and 0 from J, leaving 15 bases between them. The germline CDR1 and CDR2 sequences are DFQATT and SNEGSKA (reference sequence).

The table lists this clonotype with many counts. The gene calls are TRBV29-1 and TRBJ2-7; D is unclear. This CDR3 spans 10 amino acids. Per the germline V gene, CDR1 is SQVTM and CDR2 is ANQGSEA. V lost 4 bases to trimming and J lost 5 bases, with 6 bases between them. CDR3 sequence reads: CSVGGHEQYF. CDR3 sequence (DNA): TGCAGCGTTGGTGGGCACGAGCAGTACTTC.

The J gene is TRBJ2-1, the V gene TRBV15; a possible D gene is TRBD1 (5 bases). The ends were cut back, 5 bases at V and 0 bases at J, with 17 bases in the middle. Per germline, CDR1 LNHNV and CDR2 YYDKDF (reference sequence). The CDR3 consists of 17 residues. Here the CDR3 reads CATSQTTQGSSYNEQFF. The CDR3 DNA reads TGTGCCACCAGCCAAACTACCCAGGGCTCCTCCTACAATGAGCAGTTCTTC.

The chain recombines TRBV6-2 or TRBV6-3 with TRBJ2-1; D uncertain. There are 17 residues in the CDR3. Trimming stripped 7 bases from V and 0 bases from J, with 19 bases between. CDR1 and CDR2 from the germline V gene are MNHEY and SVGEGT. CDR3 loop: CASITAPAQSSYNEQFF. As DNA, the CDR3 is TGTGCCAGCATTACTGCCCCAGCGCAAAGCTCCTACAATGAGCAGTTCTTC.